This TCR beta chain was obtained from a study of blood T cell repertoires in COVID-19. Whole-study context: Samples representing acute and convalescent COVID-19 were sourced from the United States, Italy and Spain.

The length of the CDR3 is 13 residues. CDR1 is SGHTS, CDR2 YDEGEE, per germline. Trimming took off 4 bases at V and 13 bases at J, with 15 bases between the two ends. Original methodology: Amplification of reference gene primers provided the estimated nucleated cell counts. Sequencing used immunoSEQ multiplex PCR; TCRdb keeps in-frame clones, though not all of them. V and J calls and clone size are as listed in that table; D and trimming were resolved from the DNA. The sample lists about 150,000 clones; over 70% were seen once. The specimen sequenced was peripheral blood. This TCR was recovered from a man aged 45-65 years who had recovered from COVID-19. V gene TRBV5-8 combines with J gene TRBJ1-6; a weak D match, TRBD1 (6 bases). This CDR3 reads CASSPGTSHPLHF. The CDR3 DNA is TGTGCCAGCAGCCCGGGGACATCACATCCCCTCCACTTT.